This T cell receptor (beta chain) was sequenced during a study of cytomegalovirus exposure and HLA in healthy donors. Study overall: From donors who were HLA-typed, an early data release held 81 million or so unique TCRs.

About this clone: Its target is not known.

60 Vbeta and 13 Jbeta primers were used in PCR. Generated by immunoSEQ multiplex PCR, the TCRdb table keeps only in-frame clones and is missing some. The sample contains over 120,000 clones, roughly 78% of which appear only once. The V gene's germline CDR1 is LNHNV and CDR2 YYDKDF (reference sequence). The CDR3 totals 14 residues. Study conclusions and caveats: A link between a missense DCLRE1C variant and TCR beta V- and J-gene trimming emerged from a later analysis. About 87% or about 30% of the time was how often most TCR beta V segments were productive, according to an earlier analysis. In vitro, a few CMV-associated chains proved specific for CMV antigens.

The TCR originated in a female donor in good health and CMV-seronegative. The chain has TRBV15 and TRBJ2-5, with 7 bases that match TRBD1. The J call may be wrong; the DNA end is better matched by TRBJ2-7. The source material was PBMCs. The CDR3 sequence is CATSSGTVVYEQYF. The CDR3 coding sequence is TGTGCCACCAGCAGCGGGACAGTTGTCTACGAGCAGTACTTC.